Listed below are T cell receptor beta chains from one sample, sequenced in a study of T cell responses to AZD1222 COVID-19 vaccine. Clones were sequenced by immunoSEQ multiplex PCR, and TCRdb holds only the in-frame ones, with some missing. The repertoire has 95,000 to 150,000 clones, about 91% of them found once; the top ten carry 1.5% to 2%. This sample comprised peripheral blood, obtained on day 0 of AZD1222 vaccination. The receptors were sampled from an adult in good health. Each CDR3 is given with its conserved first and last residue. Fields, in order: V gene, clone size, CDR3 length, J gene, D gene, CDR3 protein, CDR3 DNA. A D gene is named only where the DNA matches it firmly. Clone size is shown for a subset of rows, as once, few, many or a class of expanded clone.

v_call: TRBV5-1
clone_size: once
cdr3_length: 14
j_call: TRBJ1-1
d_call: NA
cdr3_aa: CASSLMGSGTEAFF
cdr3_nt: TGCGCCAGCAGCTTAATGGGCTCTGGCACTGAAGCTTTCTTT

v_call: TRBV5-5
clone_size: few
cdr3_length: 16
j_call: TRBJ1-2
d_call: TRBD1
cdr3_aa: CASSLIRDRLNYGYTF
cdr3_nt: TGTGCCAGCAGCTTAATACGGGACAGGTTAAACTATGGCTACACCTTC

v_call: TRBV12-5
clone_size: NA
cdr3_length: 12
j_call: TRBJ1-5
d_call: NA
cdr3_aa: CASGLDTQPQHF
cdr3_nt: TGTGCTAGTGGTTTGGATACTCAGCCCCAGCATTTT

v_call: TRBV30
clone_size: NA
cdr3_length: 14
j_call: TRBJ1-6
d_call: NA
cdr3_aa: CAWSVAPGDSPLHF
cdr3_nt: TGTGCCTGGAGTGTAGCCCCAGGGGATTCACCCCTCCACTTT

v_call: TRBV19
clone_size: NA
cdr3_length: 14
j_call: TRBJ1-5
d_call: NA
cdr3_aa: CASSWQSGNQPQHF
cdr3_nt: TGTGCCAGTAGTTGGCAGAGTGGGAATCAGCCCCAGCATTTT

v_call: TRBV19
clone_size: NA
cdr3_length: 13
j_call: TRBJ1-3
d_call: NA
cdr3_aa: CASRLGSGNTIYF
cdr3_nt: TGTGCCAGTAGACTAGGCTCTGGAAACACCATATATTTT

v_call: TRBV11-3
clone_size: NA
cdr3_length: 12
j_call: TRBJ2-2
d_call: NA
cdr3_aa: CASTAGTGELFF
cdr3_nt: TGTGCCAGCACGGCGGGCACCGGGGAGCTGTTTTTT

v_call: TRBV2
clone_size: NA
cdr3_length: 13
j_call: TRBJ1-2
d_call: TRBD1
cdr3_aa: CASRGQGAYGYTF
cdr3_nt: TGTGCCAGCAGGGGCCAGGGGGCCTATGGCTACACCTTC

v_call: TRBV4-1
clone_size: NA
cdr3_length: 17
j_call: TRBJ2-6
d_call: NA
cdr3_aa: CASSQGRGSSGANVLTF
cdr3_nt: TGCGCCAGCAGCCAAGGTCGAGGTTCCTCTGGGGCCAACGTCCTGACTTTC

v_call: TRBV5-1
clone_size: NA
cdr3_length: 18
j_call: TRBJ2-1
d_call: TRBD2
cdr3_aa: CASSLDPVRRGNGNEQFF
cdr3_nt: TGCGCCAGCAGCTTGGACCCAGTCCGGCGGGGGAATGGGAATGAGCAGTTCTTC

v_call: TRBV7-3
clone_size: NA
cdr3_length: 13
j_call: TRBJ1-2
d_call: NA
cdr3_aa: CASSQTGGRGYTF
cdr3_nt: TGTGCCAGCAGCCAAACGGGCGGCAGAGGCTACACCTTC

v_call: TRBV19
clone_size: NA
cdr3_length: 20
j_call: TRBJ2-5
d_call: TRBD1
cdr3_aa: CASSTRGQGTHQTAPGTQYF
cdr3_nt: TGTGCCAGTAGTACCAGGGGACAGGGGACGCACCAAACAGCCCCGGGGACCCAGTACTTC

v_call: TRBV6-1
clone_size: NA
cdr3_length: 15
j_call: TRBJ1-2
d_call: NA
cdr3_aa: CASSEALFGNYGYTF
cdr3_nt: TGTGCCAGCAGTGAAGCGCTTTTCGGGAACTATGGCTACACCTTC

v_call: TRBV2
clone_size: NA
cdr3_length: 15
j_call: TRBJ1-1
d_call: NA
cdr3_aa: CASSETGPRVTEAFF
cdr3_nt: TGTGCCAGCAGCGAAACCGGGCCTCGGGTGACTGAAGCTTTCTTT

v_call: TRBV19
clone_size: NA
cdr3_length: 15
j_call: TRBJ1-5
d_call: NA
cdr3_aa: CASSQIRDSNQPQHF
cdr3_nt: TGTGCCAGCTCCCAAATCCGGGACAGCAATCAGCCCCAGCATTTT

v_call: TRBV5-1
clone_size: NA
cdr3_length: 14
j_call: TRBJ1-4
d_call: TRBD1
cdr3_aa: CASRSGTGNEKLFF
cdr3_nt: TGCGCCAGCAGGTCCGGGACAGGCAATGAAAAACTGTTTTTT

v_call: TRBV7-6
clone_size: NA
cdr3_length: 17
j_call: TRBJ2-1
d_call: NA
cdr3_aa: CASSLTGGRDGGNEQFF
cdr3_nt: TGTGCCAGCAGCTTAACGGGCGGGCGGGACGGTGGTAATGAGCAGTTCTTC

v_call: TRBV19
clone_size: NA
cdr3_length: 14
j_call: TRBJ1-1
d_call: NA
cdr3_aa: CASSTPIGNTEAFF
cdr3_nt: TGTGCCAGTAGTACCCCGATCGGGAACACTGAAGCTTTCTTT

v_call: TRBV4-1
clone_size: NA
cdr3_length: 15
j_call: TRBJ2-3
d_call: TRBD2
cdr3_aa: CASSPLAGGPDTQYF
cdr3_nt: TGCGCCAGCAGCCCCCTAGCGGGAGGGCCAGATACGCAGTATTTT

v_call: TRBV5-1
clone_size: NA
cdr3_length: 14
j_call: TRBJ2-1
d_call: NA
cdr3_aa: CASSARQPHNEQFF
cdr3_nt: TGCGCCAGCAGCGCCCGACAGCCGCACAATGAGCAGTTCTTC

v_call: TRBV6-5
clone_size: NA
cdr3_length: 14
j_call: TRBJ1-2
d_call: NA
cdr3_aa: CASRTLQTGYGYTF
cdr3_nt: TGTGCCAGCAGAACTCTACAGACAGGCTATGGCTACACCTTC

v_call: TRBV7-9
clone_size: NA
cdr3_length: 10
j_call: TRBJ2-3
d_call: NA
cdr3_aa: CASRGDTQYF
cdr3_nt: TGTGCCAGCCGTGGAGATACGCAGTATTTT

v_call: TRBV7-3
clone_size: NA
cdr3_length: 17
j_call: TRBJ2-1
d_call: NA
cdr3_aa: CASSLLPSGNFYNEQFF
cdr3_nt: TGTGCCAGCAGCCTACTCCCCTCTGGGAACTTCTACAATGAGCAGTTCTTC

v_call: TRBV18
clone_size: NA
cdr3_length: 14
j_call: TRBJ2-5
d_call: NA
cdr3_aa: CASSPPAGQETQYF
cdr3_nt: TGTGCCAGCTCACCACCGGCAGGCCAAGAGACCCAGTACTTC

v_call: TRBV6-5
clone_size: NA
cdr3_length: 15
j_call: TRBJ1-6
d_call: NA
cdr3_aa: CASSKVVGGGSPLHF
cdr3_nt: TGTGCCAGCTCTAAAGTAGTTGGCGGAGGATCACCCCTCCACTTT

v_call: TRBV6-4
clone_size: NA
cdr3_length: 16
j_call: TRBJ2-1
d_call: NA
cdr3_aa: CASSDSFQISYNEQFF
cdr3_nt: TGTGCCAGCAGTGACTCGTTCCAGATTTCCTACAATGAGCAGTTCTTC

v_call: TRBV5-5
clone_size: NA
cdr3_length: 17
j_call: TRBJ2-2
d_call: TRBD2
cdr3_aa: CASSLEGLATRTGELFF
cdr3_nt: TGTGCCAGCAGCTTGGAGGGACTAGCGACCAGGACCGGGGAGCTGTTTTTT

v_call: TRBV4-2
clone_size: NA
cdr3_length: 16
j_call: TRBJ2-5
d_call: TRBD2
cdr3_aa: CASSQGLAGGPETQYF
cdr3_nt: TGTGCCAGCAGCCAAGGACTAGCGGGAGGGCCAGAGACCCAGTACTTC

v_call: TRBV6-6
clone_size: NA
cdr3_length: 16
j_call: TRBJ1-3
d_call: TRBD1
cdr3_aa: CASSRQGKSSGNTIYF
cdr3_nt: TGTGCCAGCAGTCGACAGGGGAAAAGCTCTGGAAACACCATATATTTT

v_call: TRBV6-5
clone_size: NA
cdr3_length: 14
j_call: TRBJ1-1
d_call: NA
cdr3_aa: CASSYGQGNTEAFF
cdr3_nt: TGTGCCAGCAGTTACGGCCAGGGGAACACTGAAGCTTTCTTT

v_call: TRBV30
clone_size: NA
cdr3_length: 14
j_call: TRBJ1-3
d_call: NA
cdr3_aa: CAWKVGGPGNTIYF
cdr3_nt: TGTGCCTGGAAAGTCGGCGGCCCTGGAAACACCATATATTTT

v_call: TRBV13
clone_size: NA
cdr3_length: 16
j_call: TRBJ1-6
d_call: NA
cdr3_aa: CASSLGGPGDNSPLHF
cdr3_nt: TGTGCCAGCAGCTTAGGAGGGCCCGGGGATAATTCACCCCTCCACTTT

v_call: TRBV5-1
clone_size: NA
cdr3_length: 16
j_call: TRBJ2-1
d_call: TRBD2
cdr3_aa: CASSLGRRAGVDEQFF
cdr3_nt: TGCGCCAGCAGCTTGGGGCGACGGGCGGGAGTGGATGAGCAGTTCTTC

v_call: TRBV19
clone_size: NA
cdr3_length: 16
j_call: TRBJ2-1
d_call: TRBD1
cdr3_aa: CASSSMTGSSYNEQFF
cdr3_nt: TGTGCCAGTAGTTCGATGACAGGGAGCTCCTACAATGAGCAGTTCTTC

v_call: TRBV11-2
clone_size: NA
cdr3_length: 13
j_call: TRBJ1-1
d_call: NA
cdr3_aa: CASSRGLNTEAFF
cdr3_nt: TGTGCCAGCAGCCGGGGACTCAACACTGAAGCTTTCTTT

v_call: TRBV5-4
clone_size: once
cdr3_length: 14
j_call: TRBJ1-6
d_call: NA
cdr3_aa: CAPPWGRGNSPLHF
cdr3_nt: TGTGCCCCGCCGTGGGGCAGGGGTAATTCACCCCTCCACTTT

v_call: TRBV7-2
clone_size: NA
cdr3_length: 15
j_call: TRBJ1-1
d_call: TRBD1
cdr3_aa: CASSGQGGLTTEAFF
cdr3_nt: TGTGCCAGCAGCGGCCAGGGGGGTCTAACCACTGAAGCTTTCTTT

v_call: TRBV5-5
clone_size: NA
cdr3_length: 16
j_call: TRBJ1-5
d_call: NA
cdr3_aa: CASSLRQAVDNQPQHF
cdr3_nt: TGTGCCAGCAGCCTCAGACAGGCGGTGGACAATCAGCCCCAGCATTTT

v_call: TRBV6-6
clone_size: NA
cdr3_length: 13
j_call: TRBJ1-2
d_call: TRBD1
cdr3_aa: CASDRGQAGGYTF
cdr3_nt: TGTGCCAGCGACAGGGGACAGGCCGGGGGCTACACCTTC

v_call: TRBV7-3
clone_size: once
cdr3_length: 15
j_call: TRBJ2-1
d_call: NA
cdr3_aa: CASSLTGQSYNEQFF
cdr3_nt: TGTGCCAGCAGCTTAACGGGACAATCCTACAATGAGCAGTTCTTC

v_call: TRBV11-2
clone_size: NA
cdr3_length: 16
j_call: TRBJ1-2
d_call: NA
cdr3_aa: CASSPRGRRTSYGYTF
cdr3_nt: TGTGCCAGCAGCCCGCGAGGCAGGCGTACGTCCTATGGCTACACCTTC

v_call: TRBV18
clone_size: once
cdr3_length: 13
j_call: TRBJ1-1
d_call: NA
cdr3_aa: CASSLRVDTEAFF
cdr3_nt: TGTGCCAGCTCGCTCAGGGTGGACACTGAAGCTTTCTTT

v_call: TRBV9
clone_size: NA
cdr3_length: 14
j_call: TRBJ1-6
d_call: TRBD1
cdr3_aa: CASSRTGGNSPLHF
cdr3_nt: TGTGCCAGCAGCCGAACAGGGGGTAATTCACCCCTCCACTTT

v_call: TRBV7-2
clone_size: NA
cdr3_length: 15
j_call: TRBJ1-2
d_call: NA
cdr3_aa: CASSLVLRVNYGYTF
cdr3_nt: TGTGCCAGCAGCTTAGTTTTAAGGGTTAACTATGGCTACACCTTC

v_call: TRBV9
clone_size: NA
cdr3_length: 15
j_call: TRBJ1-2
d_call: NA
cdr3_aa: CASSPPQMGTNGYTF
cdr3_nt: TGTGCCAGCAGCCCCCCCCAGATGGGGACAAATGGCTACACCTTC

v_call: TRBV9
clone_size: NA
cdr3_length: 19
j_call: TRBJ2-4
d_call: TRBD2
cdr3_aa: CASSAGKRKRGEMENIQYF
cdr3_nt: TGTGCCAGCAGCGCGGGGAAGCGCAAGCGGGGGGAGATGGAAAACATTCAGTACTTC

v_call: TRBV14
clone_size: once
cdr3_length: 14
j_call: TRBJ1-5
d_call: NA
cdr3_aa: CASSQGSPDQPQHF
cdr3_nt: TGTGCCAGCAGCCAGGGGAGTCCCGATCAGCCCCAGCATTTT

v_call: TRBV5-4
clone_size: NA
cdr3_length: 14
j_call: TRBJ1-2
d_call: TRBD1
cdr3_aa: CASSFLQGWYGYTF
cdr3_nt: TGTGCCAGCAGCTTTTTACAGGGGTGGTATGGCTACACCTTC

v_call: TRBV21-1
clone_size: NA
cdr3_length: 13
j_call: TRBJ2-3
d_call: NA
cdr3_aa: CASSKPGAPDEYF
cdr3_nt: TGTGCCAGCAGCAAACCGGGCGCCCCCGACGAGTATTTT

v_call: TRBV5-8
clone_size: NA
cdr3_length: 10
j_call: TRBJ2-7
d_call: NA
cdr3_aa: CASGAHEQYF
cdr3_nt: TGTGCCAGCGGGGCCCACGAGCAGTACTTC

v_call: TRBV30
clone_size: NA
cdr3_length: 15
j_call: TRBJ1-1
d_call: TRBD1
cdr3_aa: CAWSAKQGAFTEAFF
cdr3_nt: TGTGCCTGGAGCGCTAAACAGGGGGCATTCACTGAAGCTTTCTTT

v_call: TRBV18
clone_size: NA
cdr3_length: 13
j_call: TRBJ2-1
d_call: NA
cdr3_aa: CASSPGVGNEQFF
cdr3_nt: TGTGCCAGCTCACCGGGGGTGGGAAATGAGCAGTTCTTC

v_call: TRBV2
clone_size: NA
cdr3_length: 13
j_call: TRBJ1-2
d_call: NA
cdr3_aa: CASSGGLGYGYTF
cdr3_nt: TGTGCCAGCAGTGGGGGGTTGGGCTATGGCTACACCTTC